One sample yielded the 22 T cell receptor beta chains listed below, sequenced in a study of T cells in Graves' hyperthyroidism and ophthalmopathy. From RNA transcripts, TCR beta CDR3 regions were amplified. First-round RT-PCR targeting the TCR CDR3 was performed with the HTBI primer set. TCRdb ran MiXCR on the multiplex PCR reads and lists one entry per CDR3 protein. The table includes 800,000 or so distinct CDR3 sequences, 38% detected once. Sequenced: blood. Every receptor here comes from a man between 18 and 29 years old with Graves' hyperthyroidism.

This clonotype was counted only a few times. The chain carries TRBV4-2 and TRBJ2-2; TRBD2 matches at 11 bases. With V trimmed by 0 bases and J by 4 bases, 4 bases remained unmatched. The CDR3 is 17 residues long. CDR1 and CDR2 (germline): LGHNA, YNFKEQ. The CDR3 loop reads CASSQDSGRALTGELFF. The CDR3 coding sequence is TGTGCCAGCAGCCAAGATAGCGGGAGGGCCCTCACCGGGGAGCTGTTTTTT.

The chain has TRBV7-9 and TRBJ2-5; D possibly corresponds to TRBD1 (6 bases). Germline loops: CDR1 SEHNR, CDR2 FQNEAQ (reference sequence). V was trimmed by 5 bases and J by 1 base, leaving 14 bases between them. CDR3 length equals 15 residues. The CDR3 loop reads CASSQDQGGQETQYF. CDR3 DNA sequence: TGTGCCAGCAGCCAAGATCAAGGGGGCCAAGAGACCCAGTACTTC.

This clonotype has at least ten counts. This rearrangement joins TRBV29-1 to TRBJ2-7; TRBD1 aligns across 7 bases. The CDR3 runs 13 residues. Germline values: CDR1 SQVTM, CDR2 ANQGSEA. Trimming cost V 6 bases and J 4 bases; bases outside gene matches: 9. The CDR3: CSVLTGNRYEQYF. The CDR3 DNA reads TGCAGCGTCCTGACAGGGAATCGTTACGAGCAGTACTTC.

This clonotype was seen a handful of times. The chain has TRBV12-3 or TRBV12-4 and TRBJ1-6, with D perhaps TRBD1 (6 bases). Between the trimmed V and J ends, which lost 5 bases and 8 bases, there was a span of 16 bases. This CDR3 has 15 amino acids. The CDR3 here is CASSPSGAGDSPLHF. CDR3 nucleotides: TGTGCCAGCAGTCCCTCGGGGGCAGGGGATTCACCCCTCCACTTT.

CDR3 residues: CASSREGTGASETQYF. The CDR3 nucleotides read TGTGCCAGCAGTAGGGAAGGGACAGGGGCTTCGGAGACCCAGTACTTC. J is TRBJ2-5 and V is TRBV6-1; 10 bases fit TRBD1. V lost 5 bases to trimming and J lost 5 bases; unmatched junction nucleotides: 11. Germline CDR1 is MNHNS and CDR2 is SASEGT. This CDR3 region has 16 residues.

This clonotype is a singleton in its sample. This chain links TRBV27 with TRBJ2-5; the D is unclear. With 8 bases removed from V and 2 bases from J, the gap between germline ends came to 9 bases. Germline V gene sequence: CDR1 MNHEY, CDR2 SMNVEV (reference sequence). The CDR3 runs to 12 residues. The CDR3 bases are TGTGCCAGCGTAGACTCTCAAGAGACCCAGTACTTC. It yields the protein CASVDSQETQYF.

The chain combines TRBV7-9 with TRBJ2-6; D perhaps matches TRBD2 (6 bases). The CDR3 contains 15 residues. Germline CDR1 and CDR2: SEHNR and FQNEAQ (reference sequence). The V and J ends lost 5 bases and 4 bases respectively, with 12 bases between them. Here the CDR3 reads CASSVNGGGANVLTF. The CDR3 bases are TGTGCCAGCAGCGTAAACGGGGGAGGGGCCAACGTCCTGACTTTC.

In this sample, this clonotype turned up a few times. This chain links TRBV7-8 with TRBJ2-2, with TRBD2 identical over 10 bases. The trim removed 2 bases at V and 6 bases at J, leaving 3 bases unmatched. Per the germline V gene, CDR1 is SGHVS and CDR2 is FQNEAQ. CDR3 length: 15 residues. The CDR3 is CASSLSGGGAGELFF. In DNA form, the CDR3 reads TGTGCCAGCAGCTTAAGCGGGGGGGGGGCCGGGGAGCTGTTTTTT.

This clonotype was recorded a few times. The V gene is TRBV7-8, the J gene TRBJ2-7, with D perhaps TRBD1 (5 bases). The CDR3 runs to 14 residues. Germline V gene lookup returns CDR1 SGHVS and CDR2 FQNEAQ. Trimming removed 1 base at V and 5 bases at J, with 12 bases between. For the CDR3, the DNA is TGTGCCAGCAGCTTAGAAGCAGGGCTCGACGAGCAGTACTTC. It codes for CASSLEAGLDEQYF.

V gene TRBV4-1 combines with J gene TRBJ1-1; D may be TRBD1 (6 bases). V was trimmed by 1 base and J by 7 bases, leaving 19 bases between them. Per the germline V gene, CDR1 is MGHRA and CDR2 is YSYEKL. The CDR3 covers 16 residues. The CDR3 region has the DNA TGCGCCAGCAGCCAAGGGGCCCTGGGGGGCGCGGATGAAGCTTTCTTT. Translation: CASSQGALGGADEAFF.

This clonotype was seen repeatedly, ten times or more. CDR3 DNA: TGTGCCAGCAGGGGCGTCGGCTACGAGCAGTACTTC. It translates to CASRGVGYEQYF. The chain has TRBV2 and TRBJ2-7; D not certain. The CDR3 is 12 amino acids. Germline lookup yields CDR1 SNHLY and CDR2 FYNNEI. V was pared by 6 bases and J by 3 bases, with 9 bases between.

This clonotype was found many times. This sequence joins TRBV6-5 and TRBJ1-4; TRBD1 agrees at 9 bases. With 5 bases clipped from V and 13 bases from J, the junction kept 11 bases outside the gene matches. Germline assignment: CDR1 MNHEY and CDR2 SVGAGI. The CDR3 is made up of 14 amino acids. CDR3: CASSLGQGTLGLFF. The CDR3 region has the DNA TGTGCCAGCAGTCTCGGACAGGGGACCTTGGGACTGTTTTTT.

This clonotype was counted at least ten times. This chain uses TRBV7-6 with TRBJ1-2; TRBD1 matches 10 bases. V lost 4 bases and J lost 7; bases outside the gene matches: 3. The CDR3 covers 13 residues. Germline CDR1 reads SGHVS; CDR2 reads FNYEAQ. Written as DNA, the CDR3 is TGTGCCAGCAGCTCCGACAGGGGGCTTGGCTACACCTTC. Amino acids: CASSSDRGLGYTF.

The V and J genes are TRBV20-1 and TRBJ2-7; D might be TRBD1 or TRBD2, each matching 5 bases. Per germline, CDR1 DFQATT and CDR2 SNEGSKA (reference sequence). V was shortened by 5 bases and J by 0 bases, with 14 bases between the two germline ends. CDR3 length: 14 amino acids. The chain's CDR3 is CSAVRDGGSYEQYF. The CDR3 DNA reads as TGCAGTGCTGTCCGGGACGGAGGCTCCTACGAGCAGTACTTC.

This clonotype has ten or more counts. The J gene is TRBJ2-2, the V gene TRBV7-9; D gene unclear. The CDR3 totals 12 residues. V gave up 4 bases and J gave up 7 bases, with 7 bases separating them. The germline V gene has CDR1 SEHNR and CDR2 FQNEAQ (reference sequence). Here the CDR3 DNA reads TGTGCCAGCAGCTCGACTGGCGGGGAGCTGTTTTTT. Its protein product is CASSSTGGELFF. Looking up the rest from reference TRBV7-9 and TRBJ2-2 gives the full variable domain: DTGVSQNPRHKITKRGQNVTFRCDPISEHNRLYWYRQTLGQGPEFLTYFQNEAQLEKSRLLSDRFSAERPKGSFSTLEIQRTEQGDSAMYLCASSSTGGELFFGEGSRLTVL.

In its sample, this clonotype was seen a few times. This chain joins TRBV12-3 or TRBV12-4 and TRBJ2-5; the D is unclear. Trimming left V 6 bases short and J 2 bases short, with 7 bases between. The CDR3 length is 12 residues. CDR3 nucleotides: TGTGCCAGCAGGACAAATCAAGAGACCCAGTACTTC. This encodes CASRTNQETQYF.

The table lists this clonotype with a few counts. CDR3 sequence (DNA): TGTGCCGGGAAAGACCGTAACACCGGGGAGCTGTTTTTT. Protein: CAGKDRNTGELFF. This chain connects TRBV19 to TRBJ2-2; D remains ambiguous. There are 13 residues in the CDR3. V was cut by 11 bases and J by 2 bases, with 12 bases left in between. Germline CDR1 LNHDA, CDR2 SQIVND (reference sequence).

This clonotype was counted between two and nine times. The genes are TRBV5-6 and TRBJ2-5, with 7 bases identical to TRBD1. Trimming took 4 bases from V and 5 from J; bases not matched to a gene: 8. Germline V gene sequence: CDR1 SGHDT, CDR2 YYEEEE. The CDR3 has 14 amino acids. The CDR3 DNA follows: TGTGCCAGCAGCCCGGAGACAGGGTCGGAGACCCAGTACTTC. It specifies CASSPETGSETQYF.

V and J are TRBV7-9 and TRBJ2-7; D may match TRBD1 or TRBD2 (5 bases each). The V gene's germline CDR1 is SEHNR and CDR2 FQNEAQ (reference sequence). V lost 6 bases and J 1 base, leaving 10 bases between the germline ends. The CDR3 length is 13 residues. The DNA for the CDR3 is TGTGCCAGCAGGCCGGGACGGTCCTACGAGCAGTACTTC. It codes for CASRPGRSYEQYF.

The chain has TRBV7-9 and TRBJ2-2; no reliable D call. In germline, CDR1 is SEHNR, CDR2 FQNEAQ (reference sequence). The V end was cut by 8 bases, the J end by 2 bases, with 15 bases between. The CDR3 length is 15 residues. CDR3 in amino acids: CASRATASNTGELFF. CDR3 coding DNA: TGTGCCAGCCGTGCAACAGCATCAAACACCGGGGAGCTGTTTTTT.

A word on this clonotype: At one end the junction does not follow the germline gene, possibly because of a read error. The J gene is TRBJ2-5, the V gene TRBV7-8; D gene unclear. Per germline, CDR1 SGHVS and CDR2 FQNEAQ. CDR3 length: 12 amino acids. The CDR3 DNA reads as TGCGCCAGCAGCCCAGTTATGGAGACCCAGTACTTC. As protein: CASSPVMETQYF.

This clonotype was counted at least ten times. CDR3 bases: TGCAGCGTTGTCTCGAACACTGAAGCTTTCTTT. Residues: CSVVSNTEAFF. The gene calls are TRBV29-1 and TRBJ1-1; D unclear. The CDR3 runs to 11 residues. The germline gives CDR1 SQVTM, CDR2 ANQGSEA. V dropped 4 bases and J dropped 1 base, with 4 bases sitting between them.